The clone carrying this TCR beta chain was recorded many times. The antigen is undetermined. The sample originates from a study of identical twins. Study-wide results and caveats: For out-of-frame alpha sequences shared by twins, low generation probability was in excess. The conclusions drew on cross-sectional statistical analysis instead of tracking the same donors. Weaker excess twin sharing was seen among beta out-of-frame sequences.

The CDR3 sequence is 14 residues long. After removal of 6 bases from V and 6 bases from J, the junction contained 6 bases not matched to a gene. Germline assignment: CDR1 MNHEY and CDR2 SMNVEV (reference sequence). Healthy Caucasian donors formed the entire cohort. TCRdb re-called the 5' RACE reads with MiXCR, one entry per CDR3 protein. The sample lists 550,000 to 800,000 distinct CDR3 sequences, 7% to 7.5% occurring once. Separately, the same data were catalogued under a study of yellow fever vaccine responses in identical twins.

The specimen was PBMCs. The receptor comes from a woman aged 18-29 years in good health. This sequence joins TRBV27 and TRBJ2-3, with 10 bases lining up with TRBD2. CDR3 protein: CASRPSGGRDTQYF. DNA for the CDR3: TGTGCCAGCAGACCTAGCGGGGGTCGGGATACGCAGTATTTT.